This T cell receptor beta chain appears in the sequencing data of a study of tumor-infiltrating lymphocytes in primary liver carcinoma. Study context: Sample yields of productive TCRbeta reads, ranging from roughly 3.65 to 7.5 million, were similar across tissue types.

cDNA specific to TCR beta was made from roughly 500 ng of total RNA, with a constant-region primer employed for priming. Researchers made the TCR beta libraries by running three nested multiplex PCR rounds with slightly modified ARM-PCR. Use of TRBV1-TRBV30 forward primers with a C-beta reverse primer characterized the first two PCR rounds, which lasted approximately 11 cycles each. TCRdb reprocessed the multiplex PCR reads with MiXCR, giving one entry per CDR3 protein. The sample yields about 320,000 distinct CDR3 sequences, approximately 65% seen once. Whole-study findings and limits: Overlap in tumor-adjacent and tumor-blood pairs fell below that of tumor region pairs.

The CDR3 runs 11 residues. CDR1 is MNHEY and CDR2 is SVGEGT in the germline V gene. Trimming cost V 11 bases and J 4 bases, with 12 bases left between them. This clonotype was counted many times. Its antigen is not identified. Unsorted whole blood yielded blood RNA, and germline DNA was extracted as well. Researchers reported drawing four milliliters of peripheral blood before surgery. The sequenced sample consisted of peripheral blood. The chain has TRBV6-2 or TRBV6-3 and TRBJ2-7; unclear D gene. The sequence came from a man aged 35-49 years with primary liver carcinoma and hepatitis B virus infection. CDR3 DNA: TGTGCCCTCAGCGCCGGTTACGAGCAGTACTTC. Protein: CALSAGYEQYF.